The 30 T cell receptor beta chains below come from one sample, sequenced in a study of shared clonotypes between healthy human individuals. Naive CD8 isolation took CD45RO-negative cells positively selected for CCR7 and excluded terminally differentiated effector memory CD45RA+ cells. TCRdb's table, derived via immunoSEQ multiplex PCR, lists solely in-frame clones and lacks some. The data show about 2 million clones, about 95% seen once. The sample taken for sequencing was naive CD8+ T cells sorted from blood. The receptors here all came from a man between 18 and 35 years old in good health.

This rearrangement joins TRBV27 to TRBJ2-5; D ambiguous. V lost 2 bases to trimming and J lost 0 bases, with 7 bases between them. This CDR3 has 14 residues. Per the germline V gene, CDR1 is MNHEY and CDR2 is SMNVEV (reference sequence). CDR3 protein: CASSLGLDQETQYF. The DNA of the CDR3 is TGTGCCAGCAGTTTAGGGCTGGACCAAGAGACCCAGTACTTC.

Concerning this clone: In the same sample, other DNA sequences code for this CDR3. V and J are TRBV27 and TRBJ2-1, with D possibly called TRBD1 or TRBD2 (5 bases each). The V gene lost 3 bases and the J gene lost 2 bases, with 8 bases spanning the gap. Germline V gene lookup returns CDR1 MNHEY and CDR2 SMNVEV (reference sequence). CDR3 length: 14 residues. CDR3 nucleotides: TGTGCCAGCAGTTTCCAGGGACCCTACAATGAGCAGTTCTTC. It yields the protein CASSFQGPYNEQFF.

This clone appeared once. The chain employs TRBV2 and TRBJ2-7; 7 bases are shared with TRBD2. Germline loops: CDR1 SNHLY, CDR2 FYNNEI. V trimming: 0 bases; J trimming: 5 bases; junction bases outside the gene matches: 7. This CDR3 region has 15 residues. The DNA for the CDR3 is TGTGCCAGCAGTGAAGCGTGGGGGGGGACCCACGAGCAGTACTTC. Translation: CASSEAWGGTHEQYF.

J is TRBJ2-1 and V is TRBV28; no firm D call. Germline V gene lookup returns CDR1 MDHEN and CDR2 SYDVKM. The V end lost 6 bases, the J end lost 2 bases, and 11 bases lay between the germline ends. This CDR3 comprises 14 residues. CDR3 residues: CASSPGYAYNEQFF. Written as DNA, the CDR3 is TGTGCCAGCAGCCCCGGGTACGCCTACAATGAGCAGTTCTTC.

The rearrangement joins TRBV2 to TRBJ2-7, with 8 bases that match TRBD2. The V and J ends lost 2 bases and 4 bases, in that order; junction bases with no gene match: 4. Germline V gene sequence: CDR1 SNHLY, CDR2 FYNNEI. There are 14 residues in the CDR3. This CDR3 reads CASSESGSRYEQYF. The CDR3 region has the DNA TGTGCCAGCAGTGAAAGCGGGAGTCGGTACGAGCAGTACTTC.

This rearrangement joins TRBV7-2 to TRBJ2-7, with D unclear. Germline V lookup: CDR1 SGHTA, CDR2 FQGNSA. The CDR3 consists of 16 residues. V lost 1 base, J lost 6 bases, and 19 bases lay in between. CDR3 protein: CASSLVTDPTHLEQYF. The CDR3 bases are TGTGCCAGCAGCTTAGTCACCGACCCGACGCACCTCGAGCAGTACTTC. The whole variable domain, filled in from reference TRBV7-2 and TRBJ2-7, reads GAGVSQSPSNKVTEKGKDVELRCDPISGHTALYWYRQSLGQGLEFLIYFQGNSAPDKSGLPSDRFSAERTGGSVSTLTIQRTQQEDSAVYLCASSLVTDPTHLEQYFGPGTRLTVT.

V is TRBV7-9 and J is TRBJ2-7, with D unclear. Trimming removed 4 bases at V and 2 bases at J, with 15 bases between. Per germline, CDR1 SEHNR and CDR2 FQNEAQ (reference sequence). This CDR3 contains 15 residues. CDR3 amino acids: CASSSASDSPYEQYF. CDR3 nucleotides: TGTGCCAGCAGCTCCGCCTCGGATTCGCCCTACGAGCAGTACTTC.

The chain employs TRBV6-1 and TRBJ1-5; D might be TRBD1 (6 bases). Germline CDR1 and CDR2: MNHNS and SASEGT. Trimming pared 10 bases from V and 2 bases from J, leaving 12 bases between. This CDR3 spans 13 amino acids. CDR3 in DNA: TGTGCCACGACAGGCGATGGCAATCAGCCCCAGCATTTT. Residues: CATTGDGNQPQHF.

The chain joins TRBV11-2 to TRBJ2-1, with D perhaps matching TRBD2 (6 bases). The CDR3 runs 15 residues. Trimming shortened V by 5 bases and J by 7 bases, and 18 bases separated the two germline ends. Germline assignment: CDR1 SGHAT and CDR2 FQNNGV. CDR3 in DNA: TGTGCCAGCAGCGTCTACTGGGACTCACAGAATGAGCAGTTCTTC. Translation gives CASSVYWDSQNEQFF. Full variable domain (remainder filled in from reference TRBV11-2 and TRBJ2-1): EAGVAQSPRYKIIEKRQSVAFWCNPISGHATLYWYQQILGQGPKLLIQFQNNGVVDDSQLPKDRFSAERLKGVDSTLKIQPAKLEDSAVYLCASSVYWDSQNEQFFGPGTRLTVL.

The V gene is TRBV10-3, the J gene TRBJ2-3; tentative D call: TRBD2 (6 bases). There are 16 residues in the CDR3. From germline, CDR1 is ENHRY and CDR2 SYGVKD. Between the trimmed V and J ends, which lost 2 bases and 1 base, there was a span of 13 bases. The CDR3 DNA follows: TGTGCCATCAGTGAGGGCGGAGGGATGGGCACAGATACGCAGTATTTT. Translated, it gives CAISEGGGMGTDTQYF.

This chain links TRBV7-9 with TRBJ2-1; D uncertain. The CDR3 has 13 amino acids. Germline CDR1 reads SEHNR; CDR2 reads FQNEAQ (reference sequence). The V gene lost 8 bases and the J gene lost 8 bases, with 16 bases spanning the gap. The CDR3 spells CASVAYGRDEQFF. In DNA form, the CDR3 reads TGTGCCAGCGTAGCTTATGGTAGGGATGAGCAGTTCTTC.

The chain is built from TRBV28 and TRBJ2-7, with 9 bases lining up with TRBD2. CDR1 and CDR2 (germline): MDHEN, SYDVKM. Unmatched junction bases numbered 11, after V lost 8 bases and J lost 3 bases. The CDR3 spans 15 residues. The CDR3 coding sequence is TGTGCCAGCTCCACGTCGACTAGCGGTCACTACGAGCAGTACTTC. The encoded protein is CASSTSTSGHYEQYF.

The chain joins TRBV7-2 to TRBJ1-3, with TRBD1 identical over 7 bases. The CDR3 is made up of 13 amino acids. Germline-derived CDR1 and CDR2 are SGHTA and FQGNSA. Germline trimming cut 9 bases from V and 3 bases from J; bases unmatched to any gene: 5. The CDR3 here is CARLTGSGNTIYF. CDR3 DNA: TGTGCCAGGTTGACAGGGAGTGGAAACACCATATATTTT.

The V gene is TRBV19, the J gene TRBJ1-1; possibly TRBD1 for D (6 bases). Germline V gives CDR1 LNHDA, CDR2 SQIVND (reference sequence). The CDR3 runs 14 residues. V gave up 5 bases and J gave up 4 bases, with 14 bases separating them. The CDR3 reads CASSWGAMGTEAFF. The CDR3 bases are TGTGCCAGTAGTTGGGGGGCCATGGGCACTGAAGCTTTCTTT.

CDR3 sequence reads: CSVEVERGAYNEQFF. The CDR3 DNA reads as TGCAGCGTTGAAGTGGAGCGGGGAGCATACAATGAGCAGTTCTTC. V gene TRBV29-1 combines with J gene TRBJ2-1, with 7 bases aligning to TRBD2. After removal of 1 base from V and 4 bases from J, the junction contained 7 bases not matched to a gene. This CDR3 comprises 15 residues. Germline V gene lookup returns CDR1 SQVTM and CDR2 ANQGSEA.

The chain joins TRBV11-2 to TRBJ1-2; D is ambiguous. Germline CDR1 reads SGHAT; CDR2 reads FQNNGV. This CDR3 is built from 15 residues. V was clipped by 3 bases and J by 7 bases, with 18 bases between them. The CDR3 loop is CASSFSNVALGGYTF. Written as DNA, the CDR3 is TGTGCCAGCAGCTTTTCCAACGTCGCCTTAGGTGGCTACACCTTC.

J is TRBJ2-7 and V is TRBV6-1, with TRBD1 matching 9 bases. The CDR3 runs 14 residues. The germline CDR1 and CDR2 sequences are MNHNS and SASEGT. Trimming cost V 5 bases and J 3 bases; bases outside gene matches: 5. CDR3 DNA sequence: TGTGCCAGCAGTACCGGGACAGGGCTCTACGAGCAGTACTTC. It is translated as CASSTGTGLYEQYF.

The chain couples TRBV5-1 to TRBJ2-3, with TRBD2 matching 7 bases. In germline, CDR1 is SGHRS, CDR2 YFSETQ. The CDR3 runs 12 residues. The ends lost 3 bases at V and 9 bases at J; junction bases unmatched: 4. CDR3: CASSWTRRTQYF. The DNA of the CDR3 is TGCGCCAGCAGCTGGACTAGAAGGACGCAGTATTTT.

The V call is TRBV7-8, the J call TRBJ2-1, with D tentatively TRBD1 (8 bases). CDR3 size: 15 residues. CDR1 SGHVS and CDR2 FQNEAQ come from the germline V gene. V shed 5 bases and J shed 7 bases, with 18 bases lying between them. The CDR3 loop reads CASSPGQGGVNEQFF. The DNA of the CDR3 is TGTGCCAGCAGCCCTGGACAGGGAGGGGTTAATGAGCAGTTCTTC.

J is TRBJ2-5 and V is TRBV6-5; 7 nucleotides align to TRBD2. The trim removed 7 bases at V and 2 bases at J, leaving 7 bases unmatched. The CDR3 length is 14 residues. Germline V gene lookup returns CDR1 MNHEY and CDR2 SVGAGI. CDR3 region: CASTVGGVQETQYF. In nucleotides, the CDR3 is TGTGCCAGCACGGTGGGGGGGGTTCAAGAGACCCAGTACTTC.

This chain uses TRBV19 with TRBJ2-3; 7 bases agree with TRBD2. Losses at the gene ends were 4 bases for V and 0 bases for J; bases not matched to a gene: 7. CDR1 is LNHDA and CDR2 is SQIVND in the germline V gene (reference sequence). The CDR3 is 16 amino acids. The CDR3 nucleotides read TGTGCCAGTAGTACCAACAGCGGGATTAGCACAGATACGCAGTATTTT. Protein sequence: CASSTNSGISTDTQYF. The full variable domain, in which reference TRBV19 and TRBJ2-3 provide the parts outside the CDR3, is DGGITQSPKYLFRKEGQNVTLSCEQNLNHDAMYWYRQDPGQGLRLIYYSQIVNDFQKGDIAEGYSVSREKKESFPLTVTSAQKNPTAFYLCASSTNSGISTDTQYFGPGTRLTVL.

The V gene is TRBV9, the J gene TRBJ2-1; D remains unclear. The CDR3 runs 15 residues. Between the trimmed V and J ends, which lost 0 bases and 0 bases, there was a span of 7 bases. Germline V lookup: CDR1 SGDLS, CDR2 YYNGEE. The CDR3 DNA is TGTGCCAGCAGCGTAGACGCCGCCTCCTACAATGAGCAGTTCTTC. It codes for CASSVDAASYNEQFF.

The V call is TRBV13, the J call TRBJ2-1, with TRBD1 identical over 9 bases. V dropped 6 bases and J dropped 4; count of bases not matched to a gene: 4. This CDR3 is 14 amino acids long. Germline V gene data show CDR1 as PRHDT and CDR2 as FYEKMQ (reference sequence). CDR3 amino acids: CASRVQGAYNEQFF. DNA for the CDR3: TGTGCCAGCAGGGTACAGGGGGCTTACAATGAGCAGTTCTTC.

This chain joins TRBV5-3 and TRBJ2-3, with a tentative D call TRBD1 (5 bases). TRBV5-3 is designated an ORF whose function remains uncertain. Trimming removed 0 bases from V and 5 bases from J, with 7 bases in between. The CDR3 totals 13 residues. This CDR3 reads CARSLDRQDTQYF. CDR3 DNA sequence: TGTGCCAGAAGCTTGGACAGGCAAGATACGCAGTATTTT.

This chain connects TRBV4-1 to TRBJ2-1, with 9 bases lining up with TRBD1. V was clipped by 3 bases and J by 8 bases; unmatched bases: 14. There are 17 residues in the CDR3. Germline CDR1 reads MGHRA; CDR2 reads YSYEKL. The CDR3 region has the DNA TGCGCCAGCAGCCAGGGAGCAGTGGGACAGGGTTTCTATGAGCAGTTCTTC. As protein: CASSQGAVGQGFYEQFF.

The gene calls are TRBV30 and TRBJ2-7; D is ambiguous. CDR1 is GTSNPN and CDR2 is SVGIG in the germline V gene (reference sequence). V was pared by 3 bases and J by 5 bases, with 8 bases between. This CDR3 is 11 amino acids long. CDR3 in amino acids: CAWSNEDEQYF. The CDR3 coding sequence is TGTGCCTGGAGCAACGAGGACGAGCAGTACTTC.

This sequence joins TRBV10-3 and TRBJ1-5; D may be TRBD1 (5 bases). Germline CDR1 reads ENHRY; CDR2 reads SYGVKD. V lost 4 bases and J lost 0, with 10 bases in between. The CDR3 sequence is 15 residues long. This chain's CDR3 is CAISGSTDSNQPQHF. The CDR3 DNA reads TGTGCCATCAGTGGTTCGACAGATAGCAATCAGCCCCAGCATTTT.

V usage is TRBV7-6 and J usage is TRBJ1-5, with D maybe TRBD1 (5 bases). Germline CDR1 and CDR2: SGHVS and FNYEAQ. This CDR3 spans 15 amino acids. The V gene lost 6 bases and the J gene lost 3 bases, with 15 bases spanning the gap. CDR3 DNA: TGTGCCAGCAGTCTTGGATGGGGGAACAATCAGCCCCAGCATTTT. Translation: CASSLGWGNNQPQHF. Combining the CDR3 with reference TRBV7-6 and TRBJ1-5 gives the whole variable domain GAGVSQSPRYKVTKRGQDVALRCDPISGHVSLYWYRQALGQGPEFLTYFNYEAQQDKSGLPNDRFSAERPEGSISTLTIQRTEQRDSAMYRCASSLGWGNNQPQHFGDGTRLSIL.

V and J are TRBV27 and TRBJ2-1; 8 bases line up with TRBD2. Germline V gene sequence: CDR1 MNHEY, CDR2 SMNVEV (reference sequence). CDR3 size: 15 residues. V lost 3 bases to trimming and J lost 6 bases; unmatched junction nucleotides: 7. The CDR3 sequence: CASSFGTGGFNEQFF. Here the CDR3 DNA reads TGTGCCAGCAGTTTTGGGACGGGAGGGTTCAATGAGCAGTTCTTC.

The chain has TRBV11-2 and TRBJ1-1; no reliable D call. The CDR3 runs to 14 residues. The ends were cut back, 1 base at V and 4 bases at J, with 10 bases in the middle. CDR1 and CDR2 (germline): SGHAT, FQNNGV. The DNA of the CDR3 is TGTGCCAGCAGCTTAGTACGTGGGAGCACTGAAGCTTTCTTT. Encoded protein: CASSLVRGSTEAFF.